The clone carrying this TCR beta chain has just one count. The target antigen is unknown. V shed 3 bases and J shed 2 bases, with 9 bases lying between them. The CDR3 is made up of 14 amino acids. Germline-derived CDR1 and CDR2 are SGHTA and FQGNSA. The data stem from a study of cytomegalovirus exposure and HLA in healthy donors. Whole-study context: About 82 million unique TCRs from HLA-typed donors were held in an early release of data.

PCR involved 60 Vbeta and 13 Jbeta primers. Produced via immunoSEQ multiplex PCR; TCRdb's table is partial and in-frame only. The sample shows under 150,000 clones, roughly 70% of them seen only once. Overall study findings and caveats: A few V segments could not be told apart, such as TRBV6-2 and TRBV6-3, and were left out. TCR beta V- and J-gene trimming, according to a later analysis, was linked to a missense DCLRE1C variant. TCR association rates varied by HLA locus in a later analysis, with DRB1 highest and HLA-C lowest.

This chain links TRBV7-2 with TRBJ2-3; tentative D call: TRBD2 (5 bases). Sequenced sample: PBMCs. This clonotype was sampled from a woman between 35 and 50 years old in good health and CMV-seropositive. The CDR3 loop reads CASSLTTTTDTQYF. CDR3 nucleotide sequence: TGTGCCAGCAGCTTGACTACCACCACAGATACGCAGTATTTT. Full variable domain (remainder filled in from reference TRBV7-2 and TRBJ2-3): GAGVSQSPSNKVTEKGKDVELRCDPISGHTALYWYRQSLGQGLEFLIYFQGNSAPDKSGLPSDRFSAERTGGSVSTLTIQRTQQEDSAVYLCASSLTTTTDTQYFGPGTRLTVL.